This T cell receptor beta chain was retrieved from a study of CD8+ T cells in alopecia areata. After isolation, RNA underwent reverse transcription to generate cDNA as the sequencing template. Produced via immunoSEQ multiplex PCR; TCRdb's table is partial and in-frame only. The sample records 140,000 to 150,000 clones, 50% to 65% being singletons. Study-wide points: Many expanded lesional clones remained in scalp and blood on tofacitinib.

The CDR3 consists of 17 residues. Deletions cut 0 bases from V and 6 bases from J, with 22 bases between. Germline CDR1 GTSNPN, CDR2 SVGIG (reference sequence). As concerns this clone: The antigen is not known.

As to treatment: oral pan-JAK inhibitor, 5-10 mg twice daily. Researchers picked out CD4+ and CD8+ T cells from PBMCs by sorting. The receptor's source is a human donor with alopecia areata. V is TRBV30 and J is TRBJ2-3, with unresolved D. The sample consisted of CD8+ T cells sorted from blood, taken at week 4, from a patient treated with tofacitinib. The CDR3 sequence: CAWSVVVRGPNYDTQYF. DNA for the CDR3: TGTGCCTGGAGTGTAGTGGTTCGCGGCCCCAATTATGATACGCAGTATTTT.